This T cell receptor (beta chain) was sequenced in a study of cytomegalovirus exposure and HLA in healthy donors. Study-level findings and limits: In presence/absence analyses, roughly uniform sequencing depth across donors was assumed. A missense variant in DCLRE1C was later tied to TCR beta V- and J-gene trimming.

Notes on this clone: What it binds is unknown.

Though probably carrying unrecorded immune exposures, donors were nominally healthy at sampling. With 1 base clipped from V and 1 base from J, the junction kept 11 bases outside the gene matches. This CDR3 has 19 amino acids. Germline loops: CDR1 MDHEN, CDR2 SYDVKM. The PCR contained 60 Vbeta and 13 Jbeta primers. In the original processing: In a later analysis, of 70 million to 85 million unique beta chains, roughly 9.9 million appeared in at least two donors. Some clones are missing from TCRdb's copy, which holds only in-frame ones; the method was immunoSEQ multiplex PCR. D and trimming come from the DNA, and the V and J calls and clone size come from that table. The sample lists approximately 110,000 clones, around four fifths occurring once.

The sample consisted of PBMCs. The clonotype was recovered from a man between 25 and 39 years old in good health and CMV-seronegative. V and J are TRBV28 and TRBJ2-3; 10 nucleotides agree with TRBD2. CDR3: CASSLSFTSGTRGTDTQYF. DNA for the CDR3: TGTGCCAGCAGTTTATCCTTTACTAGCGGGACCAGAGGCACAGATACGCAGTATTTT.